These T cell receptor beta chains were read from a single sample in a study of graft-versus-host responses after intestinal transplantation. Some clones are missing from TCRdb's copy, which holds only in-frame ones; the method was immunoSEQ multiplex PCR. The sample records about 120,000 clones, about 95% being singletons. What these receptors recognize is not known. Sequenced material: unstimulated CD8+ T cells sorted from spleen or lymph node cells, taken before intestinal transplant. The source of these receptors is a human donor who received an intestinal transplant. Each CDR3 is given with its conserved first and last residue. A D gene is named only where the DNA matches it firmly. Clone size is shown for a subset of rows, as once, few, many or a class of expanded clone.

clone_size | j_call | v_call | d_call | cdr3_nt | cdr3_aa
. | TRBJ2-1 | TRBV28 | TRBD2 | TGTGCCAACAGGGGATCTAGCGGGAGGTTTATTGGGCAGTTCTTC | CANRGSSGRFIGQFF
once | TRBJ1-5 | TRBV4-1 | . | TGCGCCAGCAGCCCTTCCGGGGGGGGTAGCAATCAGCCCCAGCATTTT | CASSPSGGGSNQPQHF
. | TRBJ2-7 | TRBV28 | . | TGTGCCAGCAGGGGAACCTACGAGCAGTACTTC | CASRGTYEQYF
. | TRBJ2-1 | TRBV5-1 | . | TGCGCCAGCAGCTTCCCCGGACAAGGGGGATCCAATGAGCAGTTCTTC | CASSFPGQGGSNEQFF
. | TRBJ2-5 | TRBV11-2 | . | TGTGCCAGCAGCTTTGGCAGGGATAGAGAGACCCAGTACTTC | CASSFGRDRETQYF
. | TRBJ2-7 | TRBV9 | . | TGTGCCAGCAGCGTAGAGGGGTTGGGGGGATACGAGCAGTACTTC | CASSVEGLGGYEQYF
. | TRBJ2-1 | TRBV2 | TRBD2 | TGTGCCAGCAGCCTACTGGAGGGTAGCGGGAGGGCCGACAATGAGCAGTTCTTC | CASSLLEGSGRADNEQFF
. | TRBJ2-1 | TRBV5-6 | . | TGTGCCAGCAGCCTCATACAAAATGAGCAGTTCTTC | CASSLIQNEQFF
. | TRBJ2-7 | TRBV15 | . | TGTGCCACCAGCAGAGAGGGGGGAAGCTCCTACGAGCAGTACTTC | CATSREGGSSYEQYF
. | TRBJ1-2 | TRBV28 | . | TGTGCCAGCAGTTTACAGGGCGACAGCTATGGCTACACCTTC | CASSLQGDSYGYTF
once | TRBJ2-7 | TRBV7-8 | . | TGTGCCAGCAGCTTAAGGTTTAGCGACGAGCAGTACTTC | CASSLRFSDEQYF
few | TRBJ2-7 | TRBV30 | . | TGTGCCTGGAGTGGGGGCGAGCAGTACTTC | CAWSGGEQYF
. | TRBJ2-6 | TRBV19 | . | TGTGCCACTTCGGTGGCCCACTCTGGGGCCAACGTCCTGACTTTC | CATSVAHSGANVLTF
. | TRBJ1-1 | TRBV27 | . | TGTGCCAGCGGTCGGGGCACTGAAGCTTTCTTT | CASGRGTEAFF
. | TRBJ2-1 | TRBV28 | . | TGTGCCAGCAGTTTAATTCCAGGTAATAATGAGCAGTTCTTC | CASSLIPGNNEQFF
. | TRBJ1-1 | TRBV19 | TRBD1 | TGTGCCAGTAGAACAGGGGGAACTGAAGCTTTCTTT | CASRTGGTEAFF
. | TRBJ1-2 | TRBV4-1 | TRBD1 | TGCGCCAGCAGCCAAGTTACAGGGGCCCCTAACTATGGCTACACCTTC | CASSQVTGAPNYGYTF
. | TRBJ2-7 | TRBV28 | . | TGTGCCAGCAGTTTAGGAGGGGGCGCATCGTACGAGCAGTACTTC | CASSLGGGASYEQYF
. | TRBJ2-4 | TRBV7-9 | TRBD1 | TGTGCCAGCAGCTTAGGGGACAGGGGAAACATTCAGTACTTC | CASSLGDRGNIQYF
. | TRBJ2-5 | TRBV7-2 | . | TGTGCCAGCAGCTTAGCCCCCGACCCAAGTGGGGCCCAAGAGACCCAGTACTTC | CASSLAPDPSGAQETQYF
. | TRBJ2-5 | TRBV4-3 | TRBD2 | TGCGCCAGCAGCCGGAGACTAGCGCACCAAGAGACCCAGTACTTC | CASSRRLAHQETQYF
. | TRBJ1-4 | TRBV7-8 | TRBD1 | TGTGCCAGCAGCTCGATTGAAAGCCGTGAGCCTGGACAGGGGGCACCTAATGAAAAACTGTTTTTT | CASSSIESREPGQGAPNEKLFF
. | TRBJ2-7 | TRBV4-1 | TRBD2 | TGCGCCAGCAGCGCACTAGCGGGAGAACACGAGCAGTACTTC | CASSALAGEHEQYF
. | TRBJ2-7 | TRBV5-8 | . | TGTGCCAGTGACTTGGGGTACGAGCAGTACTTC | CASDLGYEQYF
. | TRBJ2-7 | TRBV27 | . | TGTGCCAGCAGTTTACTGGGGGCGTCCGGGGGCTACGAGCAGTACTTC | CASSLLGASGGYEQYF
. | TRBJ2-7 | TRBV27 | . | TGTGCCAGCAGTTCAGGGGATGTTGGATACTACGAGCAGTACTTC | CASSSGDVGYYEQYF
. | TRBJ2-7 | TRBV11-2 | TRBD1 | TGTGCCAGCAGCTTAGAAGCAGGGGGCTCCTACGAGCAGTACTTC | CASSLEAGGSYEQYF
. | TRBJ2-5 | TRBV6-5 | TRBD1 | TGTGCCAGCAGTTACACACAGGGGGCTCGGGAGACCCAGTACTTC | CASSYTQGARETQYF
. | TRBJ2-1 | TRBV2 | TRBD2 | TGTGCCAGCAGTGCAATCGCGGGAGGTTCCTACAATGAGCAGTTCTTC | CASSAIAGGSYNEQFF
. | TRBJ2-7 | TRBV13 | TRBD1 | TGTGCCAGCAGCGACAGACAGGGGGTCGACGAGCAGTACTTC | CASSDRQGVDEQYF
. | TRBJ2-7 | TRBV5-6 | . | TGTGCCAGCAGTCTCGCCGGGGCCACCTACGAGCAGTACTTC | CASSLAGATYEQYF
. | TRBJ2-2 | TRBV10-1 | TRBD2 | TGCGCCAGCAGTGAGGTAGAGACTAGCGGGAGAGCGGTTACCGGGGAGCTGTTTTTT | CASSEVETSGRAVTGELFF
. | TRBJ2-1 | TRBV4-3 | . | TGCGCCAGCAGCCAAGATAAGTTGGAGAGCTCCTACAATGAGCAGTTCTTC | CASSQDKLESSYNEQFF
. | TRBJ2-2 | TRBV7-9 | . | TGTGCCAGCACCGGGACTCCCGGGGAGCTGTTTTTT | CASTGTPGELFF
. | TRBJ2-7 | TRBV27 | . | TGTGCCAGCAGTATGGACGTTCGCGGGTCCTACGAGCAGTACTTC | CASSMDVRGSYEQYF
. | TRBJ2-7 | TRBV4-1 | . | TGCGCCAGCACCCCTACCGGTCGCTCCTACGAGCAGTACTTC | CASTPTGRSYEQYF